Detailed here is one T cell receptor beta chain. Antigen specificity is unknown. Time point meaning: pretreatment peripheral blood. Locally advanced or metastatic urothelial carcinoma was diagnosed in the patients. This specimen comes from a study of PD-L1 blockade in urothelial cancer. Study summary: Peripheral blood specimens exhibited a median yield of roughly 140,000 T cells. Study-level results: Blood TCR clonality below the median before treatment was a predictor of better survival.

Data came from immunoSEQ multiplex PCR; TCRdb stores just in-frame clones and leaves some out. The table lists around 70,000 clones, 65% to 85% of them singletons. The sequencing used PBMCs, collected around atezolizumab (anti-PD-L1) treatment. The TCR comes from an older woman with urothelial cancer.

Written as DNA, the CDR3 is TGTGCCAGCAGTTTATTGACAGACCATCAGCCCCAGCATTTT. Protein sequence: CASSLLTDHQPQHF. The V and J genes are TRBV28 and TRBJ1-5, with D possibly matching TRBD1 (5 bases). This CDR3 contains 14 residues. CDR1 MDHEN and CDR2 SYDVKM come from the germline V gene. V was shortened by 1 base and J by 5 bases, with 9 bases between the two germline ends. Looking up the rest from reference TRBV28 and TRBJ1-5 gives the full variable domain: DVKVTQSSRYLVKRTGEKVFLECVQDMDHENMFWYRQDPGLGLRLIYFSYDVKMKEKGDIPEGYSVSREKKERFSLILESASTNQTSMYLCASSLLTDHQPQHFGDGTRLSIL.